This T cell receptor beta chain was obtained from a study of blood T cell repertoires in COVID-19. Study-level background: Both acute and convalescent COVID-19 samples were obtained from the United States, Italy and Spain. Sources were T cells, B-cell-depleted T cells, or PBMCs; the material itself was cDNA or gDNA.

Trimming stripped 2 bases from V and 0 bases from J, with 11 bases between. The germline V gene encodes CDR1 MNHEY and CDR2 SMNVEV (reference sequence). This CDR3 has 16 residues. How the authors handled the data: For nucleated cells, counts were estimated from reference gene primer amplification. Clones were sequenced by immunoSEQ multiplex PCR, and TCRdb holds only the in-frame ones, with some missing. That table gives V, J and clone size, and the DNA gave D and trimming. The table includes roughly 130,000 clones, roughly nine tenths detected once. This sequence joins TRBV27 and TRBJ2-1; D gene ambiguous. Sequences were obtained from peripheral blood. This receptor was obtained from a man between 60 and 70 years old with COVID-19, enrolled during active disease. The chain's CDR3 is CASSLTWANSYNEQFF. The CDR3 nucleotides are TGTGCCAGCAGTTTAACTTGGGCAAACTCCTACAATGAGCAGTTCTTC.